This T cell receptor (beta chain) is drawn from a study of early T cells in non-severe SARS-CoV-2 infection (dated by TCRdb to 2020 to 2022). About the full investigation: TCR sequencing used bulk RNA from unsorted whole blood, so alpha and beta chains could not be paired. Results the study describes overall, beyond this receptor: VDJdb matching was skewed toward anti-spike CD8 responses and likely underestimated virus-specific expansions, missing private and CD4 specificities.

A case-control design nested within a healthcare worker cohort in London, UK, was used, with weekly nasopharyngeal swab PCR tests and blood sampling performed. Healthcare workers were recruited during the week of the UK lockdown, between 23 and 31 March 2020, and followed weekly for up to roughly 15 weeks. The cysteine opens and the phenylalanine closes a CDR3 of 14 amino acids. CDR3 DNA is the only sequence kept; it has 42 bases, read in frame from the first base. CDR1 and CDR2 were assigned from the germline V gene (reference sequence) as MNHEY and SMNVEV. The germline V end is reduced by 6 bases and the J end by 4 bases; junction bases left unmatched: 3. A note on this clonotype: No cognate antigen has been identified for it. It has no much larger one-base neighbor in the sample; base qualities were not kept.

Library preparation used 5' RACE. The sequencer was a NextSeq 500. In the TCR library protocol, unique molecular identifiers were attached to individual cDNA molecules to correct for PCR bias and sequencing error. Both TCR alpha and beta chains were sequenced, and tight co-correlation was observed between alpha and beta sequence abundances in each sample. On the study's bioinformatics: Decombinator V4 was used to perform V gene, J gene and CDR3 annotation of TCR sequences. TCRs were defined as expanded if a significant change between any two time points was detected under a Poisson model with p below 0.0001. TCR abundances were normalised to the total number of TCRs sequenced per sample and expressed as counts per million. MAIT TCRs were defined by TRAV1-2 paired with TRAJ12, TRAJ20 or TRAJ33, and iNKT TCRs by TRAV10 paired with TRAJ18. A search of VDJdb, accessed on 1 November 2021, was run for TCRs annotated to CMV, EBV and SARS-CoV-2, with TCRs annotated for multiple antigens excluded. TCRdb trimmed the raw reads at Q25, called clones with MiXCR and kept productive beta chains. CDR3 protein sequences are deduplicated, and each keeps its most common genes and DNA. The authors' filters were not applied to this entry. This sample holds about 90,000 distinct CDR3 sequences; about 12% were observed only once. The ten largest clones capture approximately 4% of the sample.

The sample in question was whole blood, obtained at baseline. The receptor was derived from an adult who was a healthcare worker with PCR-confirmed SARS-CoV-2 infection or an uninfected control (not recorded which). Recombination joined TRBV27 with TRBJ2-3; TRBD1 lines up with 11 middle nucleotides. The DNA reads TGTGCCAGCAGGGGGACAGGGGGATCAGATACGCAGTATTTT. Its translation is CASRGTGGSDTQYF.